This TCR beta chain was retrieved from a study of cytomegalovirus exposure and HLA in healthy donors. Study conclusions and caveats: A later analysis associated 15,000 or so TCR beta sequences with HLA alleles at a 0.05 false discovery rate. Reportedly, cytomegalovirus status was diagnosed with high sensitivity and specificity. A missense variant in DCLRE1C was later tied to TCR beta V- and J-gene trimming.

The CDR3 runs to 15 residues. The ends were cut back, 4 bases at V and 0 bases at J, with 13 bases in the middle. Germline-derived CDR1 and CDR2 are PRHDT and FYEKMQ (reference sequence). The study ran its PCR with 60 Vbeta and 13 Jbeta primers. Sequencing was performed with immunoSEQ multiplex PCR; in TCRdb, only in-frame clones are kept and a portion is missing. This table holds 89,000 or so clones, under 85% found once. About this clone itself: The target antigen is unknown.

Sequencing was performed on PBMCs. The receptor comes from a man between 18 and 29 years old in good health and CMV-seropositive. The chain is built from TRBV13 and TRBJ2-7, with TRBD1 as a possible D gene (5 bases). The CDR3 nucleotides are TGTGCCAGCAGCTCTACAGGCGACCGCTCCTACGAGCAGTACTTC. It specifies CASSSTGDRSYEQYF.